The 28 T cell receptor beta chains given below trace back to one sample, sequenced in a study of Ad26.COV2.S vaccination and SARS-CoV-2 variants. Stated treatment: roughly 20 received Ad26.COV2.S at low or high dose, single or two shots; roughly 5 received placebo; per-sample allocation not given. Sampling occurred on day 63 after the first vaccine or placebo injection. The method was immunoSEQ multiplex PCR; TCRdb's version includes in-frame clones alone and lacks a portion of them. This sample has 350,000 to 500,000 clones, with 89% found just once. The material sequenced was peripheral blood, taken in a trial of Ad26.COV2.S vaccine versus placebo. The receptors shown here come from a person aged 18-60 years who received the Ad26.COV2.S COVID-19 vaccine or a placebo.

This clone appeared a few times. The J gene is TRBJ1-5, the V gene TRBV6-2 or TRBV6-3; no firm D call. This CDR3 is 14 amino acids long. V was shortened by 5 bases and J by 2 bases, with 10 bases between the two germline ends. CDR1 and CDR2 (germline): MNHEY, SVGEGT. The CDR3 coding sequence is TGTGCCAGCAGTGGAGGTGGTGGCAATCAGCCCCAGCATTTT. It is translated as CASSGGGGNQPQHF.

CDR3 region: CASSQSGCHQPQHF. The CDR3 DNA reads TGCGCCAGCAGTCAATCGGGGTGTCATCAGCCCCAGCATTTT. V usage is TRBV23-1 and J usage is TRBJ1-5; D is unclear. TRBV23-1 is filed as an ORF, its function uncertain. The CDR3 sequence is 14 residues long. V gave up 0 bases and J gave up 5 bases, with 8 bases separating them.

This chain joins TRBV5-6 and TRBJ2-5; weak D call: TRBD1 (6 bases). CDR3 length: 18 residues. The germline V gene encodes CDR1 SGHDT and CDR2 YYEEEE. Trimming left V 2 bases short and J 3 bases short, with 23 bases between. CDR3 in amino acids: CASSFFPGQTVSKETQYF. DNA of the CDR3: TGTGCCAGCAGCTTTTTCCCAGGACAGACCGTCTCGAAAGAGACCCAGTACTTC.

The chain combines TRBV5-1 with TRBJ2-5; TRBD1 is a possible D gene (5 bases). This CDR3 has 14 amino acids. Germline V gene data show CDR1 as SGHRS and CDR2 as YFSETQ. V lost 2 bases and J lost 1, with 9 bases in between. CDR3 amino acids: CASSFRVPQETQYF. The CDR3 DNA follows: TGCGCCAGCAGCTTCAGGGTGCCCCAAGAGACCCAGTACTTC. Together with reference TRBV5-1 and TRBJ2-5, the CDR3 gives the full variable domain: KAGVTQTPRYLIKTRGQQVTLSCSPISGHRSVSWYQQTPGQGLQFLFEYFSETQRNKGNFPGRFSGRQFSNSRSEMNVSTLELGDSALYLCASSFRVPQETQYFGPGTRLLVL.

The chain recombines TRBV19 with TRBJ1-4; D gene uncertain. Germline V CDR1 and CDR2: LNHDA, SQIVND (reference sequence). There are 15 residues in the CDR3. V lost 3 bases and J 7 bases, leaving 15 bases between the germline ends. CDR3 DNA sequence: TGTGCCAGTAGTATCGGACGCCTCCGGAGTGAAAAACTGTTTTTT. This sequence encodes CASSIGRLRSEKLFF.

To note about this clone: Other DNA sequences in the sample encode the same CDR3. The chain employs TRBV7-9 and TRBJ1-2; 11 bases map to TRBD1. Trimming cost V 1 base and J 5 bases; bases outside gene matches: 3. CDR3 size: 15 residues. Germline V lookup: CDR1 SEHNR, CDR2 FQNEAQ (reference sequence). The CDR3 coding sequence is TGTGCCAGCAGCTTAGGGGGGACAGGGGGATATGGCTACACCTTC. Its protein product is CASSLGGTGGYGYTF.

The CDR3 DNA sequence: TGTGCCAGCAGTTCCCCGTGGGGCAGGGGGCTTTACCCGAGCTCCTACGAGCAGTACTTC. It specifies CASSSPWGRGLYPSSYEQYF. V and J are TRBV28 and TRBJ2-7, with 8 bases aligning to TRBD1. V shed 4 bases, J shed 0 bases, and the junction held 20 bases outside the gene matches. From germline, CDR1 is MDHEN and CDR2 SYDVKM. This CDR3 has 20 amino acids.

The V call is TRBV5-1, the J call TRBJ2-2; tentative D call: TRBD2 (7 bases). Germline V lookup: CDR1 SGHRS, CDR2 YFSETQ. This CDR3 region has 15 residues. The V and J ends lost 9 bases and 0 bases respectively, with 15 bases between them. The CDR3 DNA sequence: TGCGCCACCTCCGCGGGGGCCACGAACACCGGGGAGCTGTTTTTT. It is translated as CATSAGATNTGELFF.

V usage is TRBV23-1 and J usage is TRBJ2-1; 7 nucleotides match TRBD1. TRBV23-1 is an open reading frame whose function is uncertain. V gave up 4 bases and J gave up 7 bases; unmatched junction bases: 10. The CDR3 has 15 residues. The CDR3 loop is CASSRSGTVGNEQFF. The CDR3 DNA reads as TGCGCCAGCAGTCGGTCGGGGACAGTCGGGAATGAGCAGTTCTTC.

CDR3 protein: CAWNRPRGTQETQYF. The DNA of the CDR3 is TGTGCCTGGAACCGTCCTCGGGGGACTCAAGAGACCCAGTACTTC. The gene calls are TRBV30 and TRBJ2-5; D perhaps matches TRBD2 (6 bases). Germline CDR1 is GTSNPN and CDR2 is SVGIG (reference sequence). Deletions cut 4 bases from V and 2 bases from J, with 17 bases between. This CDR3 is 15 amino acids long.

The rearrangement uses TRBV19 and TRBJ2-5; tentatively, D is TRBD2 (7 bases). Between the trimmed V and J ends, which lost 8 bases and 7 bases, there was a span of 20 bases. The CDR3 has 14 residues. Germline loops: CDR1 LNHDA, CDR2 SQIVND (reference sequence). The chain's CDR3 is CASGRGSQGGTQYF. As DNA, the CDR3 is TGTGCCAGTGGGAGGGGGAGCCAAGGCGGGACCCAGTACTTC.

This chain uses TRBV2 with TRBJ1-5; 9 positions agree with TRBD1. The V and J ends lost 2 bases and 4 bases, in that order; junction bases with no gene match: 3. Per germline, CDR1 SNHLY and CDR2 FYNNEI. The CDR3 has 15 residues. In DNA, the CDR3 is TGTGCCAGCAGTGAATGGACAGGGGTTAATCAGCCCCAGCATTTT. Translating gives CASSEWTGVNQPQHF.

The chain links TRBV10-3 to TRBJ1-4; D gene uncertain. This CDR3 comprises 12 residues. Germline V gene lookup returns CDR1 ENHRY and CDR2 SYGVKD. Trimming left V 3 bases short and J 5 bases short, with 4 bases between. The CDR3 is CAISDRNEKLFF. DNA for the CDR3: TGTGCCATCAGTGACAGAAATGAAAAACTGTTTTTT.

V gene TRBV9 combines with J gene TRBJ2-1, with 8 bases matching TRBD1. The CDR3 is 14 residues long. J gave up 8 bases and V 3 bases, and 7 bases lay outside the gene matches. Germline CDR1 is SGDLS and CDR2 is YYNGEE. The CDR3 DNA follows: TGTGCCAGCAGCGAGAGGACAGGGAGTGATGAGCAGTTCTTC. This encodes CASSERTGSDEQFF.

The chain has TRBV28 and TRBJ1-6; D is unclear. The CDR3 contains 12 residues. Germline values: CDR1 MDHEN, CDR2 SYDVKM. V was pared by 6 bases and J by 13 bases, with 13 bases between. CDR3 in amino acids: CASSWTRRPLHF. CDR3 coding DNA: TGTGCCAGCAGCTGGACGCGTCGCCCCCTCCACTTT.

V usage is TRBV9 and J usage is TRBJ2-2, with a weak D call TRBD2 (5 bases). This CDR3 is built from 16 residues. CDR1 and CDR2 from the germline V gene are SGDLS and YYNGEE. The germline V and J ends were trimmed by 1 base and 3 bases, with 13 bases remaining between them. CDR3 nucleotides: TGTGCCAGCAGCGTATCGGCTAGCAGAGACACCGGGGAGCTGTTTTTT. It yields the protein CASSVSASRDTGELFF.

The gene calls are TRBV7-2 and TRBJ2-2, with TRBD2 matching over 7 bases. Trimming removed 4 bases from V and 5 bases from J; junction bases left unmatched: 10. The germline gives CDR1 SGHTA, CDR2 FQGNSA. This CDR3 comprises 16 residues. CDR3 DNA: TGTGCCAGCAGCTCACGTGCGGGAGTTCAGACCGGGGAGCTGTTTTTT. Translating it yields CASSSRAGVQTGELFF.

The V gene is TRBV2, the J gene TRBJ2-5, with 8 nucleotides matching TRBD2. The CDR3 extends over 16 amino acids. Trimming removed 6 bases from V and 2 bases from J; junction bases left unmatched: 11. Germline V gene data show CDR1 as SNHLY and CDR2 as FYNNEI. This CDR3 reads CASRSGGGGGQETQYF. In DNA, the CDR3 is TGTGCCAGCAGGTCGGGAGGTGGCGGGGGGCAAGAGACCCAGTACTTC.

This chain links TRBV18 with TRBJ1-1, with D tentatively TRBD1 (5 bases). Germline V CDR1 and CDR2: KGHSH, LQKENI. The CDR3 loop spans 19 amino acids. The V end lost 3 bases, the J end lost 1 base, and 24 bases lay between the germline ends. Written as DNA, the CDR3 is TGTGCCAGCTCACCCCGGGGAGGAGGAGAAGGGGCTACGAACACTGAAGCTTTCTTT. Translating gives CASSPRGGGEGATNTEAFF.

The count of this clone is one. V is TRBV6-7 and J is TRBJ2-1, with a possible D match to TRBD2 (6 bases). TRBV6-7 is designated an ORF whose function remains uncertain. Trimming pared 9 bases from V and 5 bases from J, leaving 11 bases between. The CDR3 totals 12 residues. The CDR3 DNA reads TGTGCCAGAACCGGGAGACACAATGAGCAGTTCTTC. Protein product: CARTGRHNEQFF.

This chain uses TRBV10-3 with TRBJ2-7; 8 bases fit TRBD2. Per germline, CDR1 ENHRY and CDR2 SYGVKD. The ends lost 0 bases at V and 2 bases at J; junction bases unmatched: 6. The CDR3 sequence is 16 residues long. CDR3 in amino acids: CAISESPRGGPYEQYF. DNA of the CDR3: TGTGCCATCAGTGAGTCGCCCCGGGGGGGACCCTACGAGCAGTACTTC.

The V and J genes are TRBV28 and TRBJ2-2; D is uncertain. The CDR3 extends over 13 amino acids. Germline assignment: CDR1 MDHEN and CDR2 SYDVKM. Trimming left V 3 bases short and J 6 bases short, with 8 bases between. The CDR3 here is CASSLVSAGELFF. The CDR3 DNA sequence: TGTGCCAGCAGTTTGGTTAGTGCCGGGGAGCTGTTTTTT.

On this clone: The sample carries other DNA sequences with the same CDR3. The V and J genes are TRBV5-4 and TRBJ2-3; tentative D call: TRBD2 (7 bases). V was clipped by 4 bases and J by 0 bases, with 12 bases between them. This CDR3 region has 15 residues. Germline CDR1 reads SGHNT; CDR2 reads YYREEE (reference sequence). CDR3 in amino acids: CASSPRGGSTDTQYF. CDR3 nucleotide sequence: TGTGCCAGCAGCCCTAGGGGGGGGAGCACAGATACGCAGTATTTT. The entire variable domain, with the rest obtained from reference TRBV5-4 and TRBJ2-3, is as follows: ETGVTQSPTHLIKTRGQQVTLRCSSQSGHNTVSWYQQALGQGPQFIFQYYREEENGRGNFPPRFSGLQFPNYSSELNVNALELDDSALYLCASSPRGGSTDTQYFGPGTRLTVL.

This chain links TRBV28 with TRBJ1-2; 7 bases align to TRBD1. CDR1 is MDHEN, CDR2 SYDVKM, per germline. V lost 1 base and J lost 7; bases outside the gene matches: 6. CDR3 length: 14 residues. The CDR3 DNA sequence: TGTGCCAGCAGTTTATTAGCGGGACAGTTTGGCTACACCTTC. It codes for CASSLLAGQFGYTF.

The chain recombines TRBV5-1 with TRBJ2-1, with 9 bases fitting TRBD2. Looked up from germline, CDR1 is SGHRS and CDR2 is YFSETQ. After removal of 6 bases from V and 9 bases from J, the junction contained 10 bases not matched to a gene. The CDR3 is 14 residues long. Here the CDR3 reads CASTVAGGPIEQFF. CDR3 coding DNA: TGCGCCAGCACCGTGGCGGGAGGGCCGATTGAGCAGTTCTTC.

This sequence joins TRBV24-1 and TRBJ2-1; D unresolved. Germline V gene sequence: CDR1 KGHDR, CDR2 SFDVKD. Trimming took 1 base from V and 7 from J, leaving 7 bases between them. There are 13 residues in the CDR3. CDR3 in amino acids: CATSDFAENEQFF. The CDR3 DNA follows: TGTGCCACCAGTGATTTTGCCGAAAATGAGCAGTTCTTC.

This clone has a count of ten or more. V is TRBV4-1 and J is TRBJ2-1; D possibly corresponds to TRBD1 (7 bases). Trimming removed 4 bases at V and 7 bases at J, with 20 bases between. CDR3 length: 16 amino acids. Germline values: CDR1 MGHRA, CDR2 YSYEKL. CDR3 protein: CASSLQDRTNFNEQFF. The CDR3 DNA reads TGCGCCAGCAGCCTTCAGGACAGGACTAACTTTAATGAGCAGTTCTTC.

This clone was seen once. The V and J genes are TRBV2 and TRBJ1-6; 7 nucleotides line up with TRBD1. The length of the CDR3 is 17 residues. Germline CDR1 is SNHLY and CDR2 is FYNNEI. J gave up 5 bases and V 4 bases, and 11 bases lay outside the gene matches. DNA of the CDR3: TGTGCCAGCAGTGCGGGGAGACAGGGCTTCAATAATTCACCCCTCCACTTT. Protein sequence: CASSAGRQGFNNSPLHF.